This T cell receptor beta chain came from a study of blood T cells in healthy people across ages. General study findings and limits: Leaving the PBMCs unsorted stopped any conclusive comparison of naive versus antigen-experienced cells. Naive T cell percentage showed a strong correlation with the diversity of TCR beta.

The authors drew about 10 milliliters of peripheral blood from each donor. Every sample gave at least 5.5 micrograms of total RNA when it was extracted. Turning to this clonotype: As yet, its antigen is unknown.

The authors ran a second PCR of about 7 to 12 cycles using a sample-barcoded 5' primer and a J-beta primer mix. TCRdb independently ran MiXCR on the 5' RACE reads; one entry per CDR3 protein. The table records about 580,000 distinct CDR3 sequences, around 48% of them present only once. The receptor was isolated from a man older than 75 in good health. The sequencing sample was made of blood.

As DNA, the CDR3 is TGCAGTGCTAGAGGACAGGAGAGCCTCAATGAGCAGTTCTTC. It translates to CSARGQESLNEQFF. The chain has TRBV20-1 and TRBJ2-1, with D maybe TRBD1 (6 bases). The germline V gene has CDR1 DFQATT and CDR2 SNEGSKA (reference sequence). This CDR3 spans 14 amino acids. V was clipped by 1 base and J by 6 bases, with 13 bases between them.